This is a list of T cell receptor beta chains from one sample in a study of shared clonotypes between healthy human individuals. Repertoires were generated with immunoSEQ multiplex PCR, while TCRdb's copy carries only in-frame clones and drops some. The table records under 1,900,000 clones, 97% to 99% of them present only once. The sample was naive CD4+ T cells sorted from blood. These receptors came from a man aged 30 to 45 in good health. Both conserved end residues are part of each CDR3. Each record gives: D gene, J gene, clone size, V gene, CDR3 protein, CDR3 DNA. The D gene is left open where the match is weak. Some rows mark clone size as missing; the rest say once, few, many or name a class of expanded clone.

D: NA; J: TRBJ1-1; size: NA; V: TRBV9; CDR3: CASSPIGGTEAFF; DNA: TGTGCCAGCAGCCCAATAGGCGGAACTGAAGCTTTCTTT
D: NA; J: TRBJ2-1; size: NA; V: TRBV6-1; CDR3: CASSEQRTYNEQFF; DNA: TGTGCCAGCAGTGAACAGCGGACCTACAATGAGCAGTTCTTC
D: NA; J: TRBJ1-5; size: NA; V: TRBV19; CDR3: CASSIKGSNQPQHF; DNA: TGTGCCAGTAGTATAAAGGGAAGCAATCAGCCCCAGCATTTT
D: NA; J: TRBJ2-2; size: NA; V: TRBV11-3; CDR3: CASSLGRNTGELFF; DNA: TGTGCCAGCAGCTTAGGACGGAACACCGGGGAGCTGTTTTTT
D: TRBD1; J: TRBJ2-2; size: NA; V: TRBV5-1; CDR3: CASYRDSNTGELFF; DNA: TGCGCCAGCTACCGGGACAGCAACACCGGGGAGCTGTTTTTT
D: NA; J: TRBJ2-7; size: once; V: TRBV28; CDR3: CASSLVGYEQYF; DNA: TGTGCCAGCAGTTTGGTGGGCTACGAGCAGTACTTC
D: NA; J: TRBJ1-5; size: NA; V: TRBV15; CDR3: CATSRGVSSNQPQHF; DNA: TGTGCCACCAGCAGAGGGGTTTCTAGCAATCAGCCCCAGCATTTT
D: NA; J: TRBJ2-7; size: NA; V: TRBV11-2; CDR3: CASSLVDSYEQYF; DNA: TGTGCCAGCAGCTTAGTGGACTCCTACGAGCAGTACTTC
D: TRBD2; J: TRBJ2-1; size: once; V: TRBV7-8; CDR3: CASSHELAGGNEQFF; DNA: TGTGCCAGCAGCCACGAACTAGCGGGAGGGAATGAGCAGTTCTTC
D: NA; J: TRBJ2-5; size: NA; V: TRBV14; CDR3: CASSQERGAQETQYF; DNA: TGTGCCAGCAGCCAAGAACGAGGGGCACAAGAGACCCAGTACTTC
D: NA; J: TRBJ1-1; size: NA; V: TRBV7-2; CDR3: CASSLGGGRSTEAFF; DNA: TGTGCCAGCAGCTTAGGGGGGGGGCGCAGCACTGAAGCTTTCTTT
D: NA; J: TRBJ1-5; size: NA; V: TRBV7-2; CDR3: CASSSTGRNQPQHF; DNA: TGTGCCAGCAGCAGCACAGGGCGCAATCAGCCCCAGCATTTT
D: TRBD2; J: TRBJ2-2; size: NA; V: TRBV7-2; CDR3: CASSLRSRTSNTGELFF; DNA: TGTGCCAGCAGCTTACGTTCCCGGACTAGCAACACCGGGGAGCTGTTTTTT